This TCR beta chain was retrieved from a study of blood T cell repertoires in COVID-19. Whole-study context: Some COVID-19 samples were acute and others convalescent; all came from the United States, Italy and Spain.

Germline CDR1 LNHDA, CDR2 SQIVND (reference sequence). The CDR3 totals 14 residues. The ends lost 6 bases at V and 6 bases at J; junction bases unmatched: 6. Study processing details: Nucleated cell counts were estimated from reference gene primer amplification. Data came from immunoSEQ multiplex PCR; TCRdb stores just in-frame clones and leaves some out. V and J calls and clone size are as listed in that table; D and trimming were resolved from the DNA. This table has around 300,000 clones, approximately 85% appearing once. The receptor's source is a human donor in a cohort sampled during active COVID-19. V gene TRBV19 combines with J gene TRBJ2-2; 8 bases fit TRBD2. Source material: peripheral blood. CDR3 region: CASSPTGGAGELFF. CDR3 DNA sequence: TGTGCCAGTAGCCCCACGGGAGGGGCCGGGGAGCTGTTTTTT.